A selection of T cell receptor beta chains follows, all from one sample in a study of blood T cell repertoires in COVID-19. The method was immunoSEQ multiplex PCR; TCRdb's version includes in-frame clones alone and lacks a portion of them. The sample shows around 190,000 clones, roughly 89% of them seen only once. The sample comprised PBMCs or T cells enriched from blood (not recorded which). Receptors originate from a woman aged 25 to 39 who had been exposed to COVID-19. Each CDR3 is given with its conserved first and last residue. The D gene is left open where the match is weak. The size entry is marked missing in some rows and otherwise reads once, few, many or a size class.

v_gene	len	abundance	d_gene	j_gene	CDR3aa	CDR3nt
TRBV27	16	.	.	TRBJ2-2	CASSPSDYPNTGELFF	TGTGCCAGCAGTCCCTCGGACTACCCGAACACCGGGGAGCTGTTTTTT
TRBV7-9	14	.	TRBD1	TRBJ1-1	CASSPGQGEEKAFF	TGTGCCAGCAGCCCCGGACAGGGAGAAGAGAAAGCTTTCTTT
TRBV6-4	16	.	.	TRBJ1-2	CASSDRPAGVSYGYTF	TGTGCCAGCAGTGACCGACCAGCGGGGGTGAGCTATGGCTACACCTTC
TRBV12-3/TRBV12-4	13	.	.	TRBJ2-7	CASSSHSNSEQYF	TGTGCCAGCAGTTCTCATTCAAATAGCGAGCAGTACTTC
TRBV14	17	.	TRBD1	TRBJ2-3	CASSQDRGQGVTDTQYF	TGTGCCAGCAGCCAAGATCGGGGACAGGGGGTCACAGATACGCAGTATTTT
TRBV11-2	14	.	TRBD1	TRBJ2-3	CASSKTGGTDTQYF	TGTGCCAGCAGCAAAACAGGGGGCACAGATACGCAGTATTTT
TRBV2	13	.	TRBD1	TRBJ1-4	CASRTGGFEKLFF	TGTGCCAGCAGGACAGGGGGGTTTGAAAAACTGTTTTTT
TRBV5-1	15	.	TRBD1	TRBJ1-6	CASSWMGQRNSPLHF	TGCGCCAGCAGCTGGATGGGACAGCGTAATTCACCCCTCCACTTT
TRBV6-5	15	few	TRBD2	TRBJ2-1	CASSYGRARGNEQFF	TGTGCCAGCAGTTACGGGAGGGCGCGGGGGAATGAGCAGTTCTTC
TRBV18	13	.	.	TRBJ1-1	CASSPGGDTEAFF	TGTGCCAGCTCACCAGGGGGGGACACTGAAGCTTTCTTT
TRBV3-1/TRBV3-2	13	once	.	TRBJ2-7	CAAGAAQNYEQYF	TGTGCCGCGGGGGCTGCCCAAAACTACGAGCAGTACTTC
TRBV10-3	13	.	.	TRBJ1-2	CAITLDGNYGYTF	TGTGCCATCACACTAGACGGGAACTATGGCTACACCTTC
TRBV6-2/TRBV6-3	13	.	TRBD1	TRBJ1-4	CASSRGTAEKLFF	TGTGCCAGCAGCCGAGGGACAGCAGAAAAACTGTTTTTT
TRBV5-1	15	.	TRBD1	TRBJ1-5	CASSLYGQGGQPQHF	TGCGCCAGCAGCTTGTATGGACAGGGTGGCCAGCCCCAGCATTTT
TRBV4-1	14	.	.	TRBJ1-1	CASSQYDSNTEAFF	TGCGCCAGCAGCCAATACGACAGCAACACTGAAGCTTTCTTT
TRBV5-4	12	.	TRBD2	TRBJ2-7	CASSPGTNEQYF	TGTGCCAGCAGCCCCGGGACTAACGAGCAGTACTTC
TRBV18	16	.	TRBD1	TRBJ2-1	CASSPGRGRSPDEQFF	TGTGCCAGCTCACCGGGCAGGGGGCGATCCCCGGATGAGCAGTTCTTC
TRBV9	15	.	TRBD1	TRBJ2-7	CASSARDSSGYEQYF	TGTGCCAGCAGCGCACGGGACAGTAGTGGGTACGAGCAGTACTTC
TRBV6-5	13	.	TRBD1	TRBJ2-7	CASSRDRDYEQYF	TGTGCCAGCAGCCGGGACAGGGACTACGAGCAGTACTTC
TRBV4-2	16	.	TRBD1	TRBJ1-2	CASSQERDRAFYGYTF	TGTGCCAGCAGCCAAGAAAGGGACAGGGCTTTCTATGGCTACACCTTC
TRBV6-5	14	.	.	TRBJ1-2	CASSSDRAPYGYTF	TGTGCCAGCAGTTCGGACAGAGCACCCTATGGCTACACCTTC
TRBV6-6	13	.	.	TRBJ2-2	CASLKLVSGELFF	TGTGCCAGCCTTAAGCTAGTTTCCGGGGAGCTGTTTTTT
TRBV15	14	.	.	TRBJ2-5	CATSRDQGTETQYF	TGTGCCACCAGCAGAGATCAGGGAACAGAGACCCAGTACTTC
TRBV6-5	13	.	.	TRBJ1-1	CASTREARAEAFF	TGTGCCAGCACCCGGGAGGCGAGGGCTGAAGCTTTCTTT
TRBV28	20	.	TRBD2	TRBJ2-3	CASSPGLAEINPTSTDTQYF	TGTGCCAGCAGCCCAGGACTAGCGGAAATTAACCCAACCAGCACAGATACGCAGTATTTT
TRBV27	16	.	.	TRBJ1-1	CASSEAALLVNTEAFF	TGTGCCAGCAGTGAGGCTGCTCTCCTGGTGAACACTGAAGCTTTCTTT
TRBV19	14	.	TRBD1	TRBJ2-1	CASSVRDRENEQFF	TGTGCCAGTAGCGTCCGGGACAGAGAAAATGAGCAGTTCTTC
TRBV27	16	.	TRBD1	TRBJ2-1	CASSFVPGTGQDEQFF	TGTGCCAGCAGTTTCGTCCCCGGGACAGGGCAGGATGAGCAGTTCTTC
TRBV4-1	14	once	TRBD2	TRBJ2-7	CASSLGGGSYEQYF	TGCGCCAGCAGCCTTGGCGGGGGCTCCTACGAGCAGTACTTC
TRBV7-9	11	.	.	TRBJ2-7	CASRQSYEQYF	TGTGCCAGCAGACAGTCCTACGAGCAGTACTTC
TRBV9	16	.	.	TRBJ1-6	CASSVGQFSVNSPLHF	TGTGCCAGCAGCGTGGGCCAGTTCTCTGTTAATTCACCCCTCCACTTT
TRBV7-9	16	.	TRBD1	TRBJ1-3	CASSLIGGTAGNTIYF	TGTGCCAGCAGCTTAATCGGTGGGACAGCTGGAAACACCATATATTTT
TRBV2	15	.	TRBD1	TRBJ2-1	CASLNPSTGGYEQFF	TGTGCCAGCCTTAACCCCTCGACAGGGGGTTATGAGCAGTTCTTC
TRBV20-1	15	.	.	TRBJ1-1	CSASPGAPRNTEAFF	TGCAGTGCTAGTCCAGGGGCCCCGCGGAACACTGAAGCTTTCTTT
TRBV6-2/TRBV6-3	14	.	.	TRBJ1-1	CASSYVGGNTEAFF	TGTGCCAGCAGTTACGTCGGGGGAAACACTGAAGCTTTCTTT
TRBV4-1	15	.	TRBD1	TRBJ2-2	CASSPGGINTGELFF	TGCGCCAGCAGCCCAGGGGGTATCAACACCGGGGAGCTGTTTTTT